This T cell receptor beta chain emerged from a study of blood T cell repertoires in COVID-19. On the study more broadly: Collection of acute and convalescent COVID-19 samples took place in the United States, Italy and Spain. PBMCs, B-cell-depleted T cells, or T cells provided the cDNA or gDNA that made up the material.

As processed by the authors: Reference gene primer amplification in the assay estimated nucleated cell counts. The protocol was immunoSEQ multiplex PCR, while the TCRdb copy is restricted to in-frame clones and leaves out a portion. D and trimming come from the DNA, and the V and J calls and clone size come from that table. The sample shows 150,000 to 200,000 clones, around nine tenths of them seen only once. CDR3 size: 13 residues. Germline lookup yields CDR1 SGHTA and CDR2 FQGNSA. Trimming pared 2 bases from V and 10 bases from J, leaving 12 bases between. J is TRBJ2-1 and V is TRBV7-2; D ambiguous. Sequencing input: peripheral blood. The TCR originated in a man between 65 and 85 years old with active or convalescent COVID-19. CDR3 DNA sequence: TGTGCCAGCAGCTTATCCGGCCAGGCCGAGCAGTTCTTC. This translates into CASSLSGQAEQFF.